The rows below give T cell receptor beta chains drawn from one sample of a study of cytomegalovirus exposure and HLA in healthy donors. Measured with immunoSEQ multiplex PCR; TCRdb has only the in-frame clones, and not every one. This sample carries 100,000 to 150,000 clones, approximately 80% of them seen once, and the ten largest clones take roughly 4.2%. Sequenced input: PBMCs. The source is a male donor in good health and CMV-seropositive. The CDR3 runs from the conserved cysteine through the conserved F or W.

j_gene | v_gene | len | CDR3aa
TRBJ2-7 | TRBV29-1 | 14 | CSVGPGGQRAEQYF
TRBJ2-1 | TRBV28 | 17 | CASSLGMERRWDNEQFF
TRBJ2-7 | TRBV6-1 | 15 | CASINRLPETYEQYF
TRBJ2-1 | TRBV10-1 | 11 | CASKVLSNQFF
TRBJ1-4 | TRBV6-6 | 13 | CASSYYVDRGLFF
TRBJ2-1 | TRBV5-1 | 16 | CASSPLTSGLYNEQFF
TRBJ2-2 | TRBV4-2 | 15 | CASSQSGGPTGELFF
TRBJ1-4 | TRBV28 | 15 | CASSPRGQANEKLFF
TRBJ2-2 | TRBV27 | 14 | CASSLVGASGELFF
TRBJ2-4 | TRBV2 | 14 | CASNLRGSKNIQYF
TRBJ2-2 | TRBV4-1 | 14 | CASSLWEGSGELFF